This T cell receptor beta chain was obtained from a study of blood T cell repertoires in COVID-19 (TCRdb year 2020). About the study as a whole: Samples from collaborators originated in the United States, Italy and Spain and spanned both the acute and convalescent phases of COVID-19. Samples were obtained from the ongoing ImmuneRACE study (first 160 participants) and from about 1,300 subjects provided by 6 global collaborators. The material from the prospective study consisted of cDNA or gDNA derived from T cells, B-cell-depleted T cells, or PBMCs. Where available, HLA class I and class II types were obtained from metadata supplied by the sample provider rather than from assay-based typing. Subjects who had been exposed to COVID-19, were actively infected with it, or had recovered from it provided the deeply sampled blood TCRbeta repertoires that made up the dataset. The sample metadata nearly always contained a de-identified subject ID, COVID-19 status, age in years and sex. The repertoires were released in a freely available public database meant as a resource for research on the immune response to SARS-CoV-2. Overall results and qualifications from the work: Clinical and demographic metadata were provided uncurated, with the amount varying by source and participant.

Reading from cysteine to phenylalanine, the CDR3 counts 17 amino acids. Kept here is only the CDR3 DNA, which spans 51 bases and is read in frame from base 1. The trim is 6 bases for V and 0 bases for J, with a gap of 18 bases between the germline ends. CDR1 is given as MDHEN and CDR2 as SYDVKM, both from the germline V gene. The immunoSEQ Assay, a bias-controlled multiplex PCR, was used to amplify TCRbeta CDR3 regions from genomic DNA. The original pipeline was this. Within the assay, amplification of reference gene primers was used to estimate how many nucleated cells each sample contained. To quantify the absolute abundance of each unique TCRbeta CDR3 rearrangement, sequence reads were collapsed and filtered. Productive Simpson clonality was computed per sample as the square root of Simpson's diversity index over productive rearrangements. TCRdb's version of the immuneACCESS table is confined to in-frame rearrangements and falls short of the full clone set. An unresolved V gene accounts for under half of the shortfall where checked; the remainder is of unknown origin. V and J calls and clone size are as listed in that table; D and trimming were resolved from the DNA. This sample lists around 270,000 clones; roughly 89% were detected once. Around 0.88% of the sample is taken by the ten largest.

The collaborating institutions used their own protocols to collect whole blood in K2EDTA tubes. Collaborator samples were shipped for TCRbeta analysis as frozen whole blood, isolated PBMCs, or DNA extracted from either sample type. About this clone itself: Its antigen is unknown. Base quality data are lacking; no much larger clone is found one base away.

The chain couples TRBV28 to TRBJ1-5, with a weak D call of TRBD1 (6 bases match). Source material: peripheral blood. This TCR derives from a man aged 30 to 39 with acute or convalescent COVID-19. The CDR3 protein is CASSTSGGAYSNQPQHF. The DNA sequence reads TGTGCCAGCAGCACCTCTGGGGGGGCCTATAGCAATCAGCCCCAGCATTTT.